The 12 T cell receptor beta chains presented below share a single source sample, sequenced in a study of cytomegalovirus exposure and HLA in healthy donors. Primers included in the PCR were 60 Vbeta and 13 Jbeta primers. Data came from immunoSEQ multiplex PCR; TCRdb stores just in-frame clones and leaves some out. The sample includes 150,000 to 200,000 clones, 84% of them seen just once. The material sequenced was PBMCs. The receptors come from a man aged 18-30 years in good health and CMV-seronegative.

The chain carries TRBV25-1 and TRBJ2-5; TRBD2 might be the D (5 bases). Germline CDR1 and CDR2: MGHDK and SYGVNS. The germline V and J ends were trimmed by 8 bases and 5 bases, with 12 bases remaining between them. The length of the CDR3 is 12 residues. CDR3 sequence (DNA): TGTGCCAGCCGACGGGGTTGGGAGACCCAGTACTTC. Translating it yields CASRRGWETQYF.

This clone appeared a few times. The chain carries TRBV27 and TRBJ2-5, with 8 bases fitting TRBD1. Germline V lookup: CDR1 MNHEY, CDR2 SMNVEV (reference sequence). CDR3 length: 17 residues. With V trimmed by 3 bases and J by 4 bases, 13 bases remained unmatched. DNA for the CDR3: TGTGCCAGCAGTTTGATTGTTCCAGGGGGCCCCTCAGAGACCCAGTACTTC. It is translated as CASSLIVPGGPSETQYF.

This clone was counted a few times. The CDR3 reads CASRIPGVASYNEQFF. For the CDR3, the DNA is TGTGCCAGCAGGATCCCCGGGGTAGCCTCATACAATGAGCAGTTCTTC. V and J are TRBV28 and TRBJ2-1, with a possible D match to TRBD2 (5 bases). Germline assignment: CDR1 MDHEN and CDR2 SYDVKM. The CDR3 is 16 residues long. The germline V and J ends were trimmed by 6 bases and 4 bases, with 19 bases remaining between them.

About this clone: Other nucleotide sequences from this sample produce the same CDR3. The genes are TRBV19 and TRBJ1-5, with a possible D match to TRBD1 (6 bases). Germline CDR1 is LNHDA and CDR2 is SQIVND (reference sequence). This CDR3 is built from 12 residues. Trimming removed 6 bases at V and 4 bases at J, with 7 bases between. This CDR3 is CASRQGNQPQHF. For the CDR3, the DNA is TGTGCCAGTAGACAGGGTAATCAGCCCCAGCATTTT.

The V gene is TRBV19, the J gene TRBJ1-1, with 7 bases aligning to TRBD1. Per germline, CDR1 LNHDA and CDR2 SQIVND (reference sequence). The CDR3 loop spans 16 amino acids. J lost 2 bases, V lost 7 bases, and 13 bases had no gene match. CDR3 nucleotide sequence: TGTGCCAGTAACTATAGGGGGCGGGACAGAAACACTGAAGCTTTCTTT. It yields the protein CASNYRGRDRNTEAFF.

The rearrangement uses TRBV28 and TRBJ2-1; D is unclear. CDR1 MDHEN and CDR2 SYDVKM come from the germline V gene. CDR3 length equals 12 residues. V was trimmed by 6 bases and J by 2 bases, leaving 5 bases between them. CDR3 sequence: CASSNTYNEQFF. The CDR3 DNA follows: TGTGCCAGCAGCAACACCTACAATGAGCAGTTCTTC.

CDR3 bases: TGCGCCAGCAGCTCCGGGACAGGGGGCACAGATACGCAGTATTTT. This translates into CASSSGTGGTDTQYF. The rearrangement links TRBV5-1 to TRBJ2-3, with TRBD1 matching 10 bases. This CDR3 is 15 amino acids long. The J segment lost 1 base and the V segment lost 3 bases, leaving 2 bases of the junction unmatched. Per the germline V gene, CDR1 is SGHRS and CDR2 is YFSETQ.

This CDR3 reads CASSAPRQGDYGYTF. In DNA form, the CDR3 reads TGTGCCAGCAGCGCCCCGCGCCAGGGGGATTATGGCTACACCTTC. The chain links TRBV5-6 to TRBJ1-2; 7 bases align to TRBD1. The CDR3 is 15 residues long. The germline CDR1 and CDR2 sequences are SGHDT and YYEEEE. V lost 4 bases, J lost 5 bases, and 11 bases stayed unmatched.

In this sample, this clone turned up a few times. The chain carries TRBV2 and TRBJ1-2; 7 nucleotides line up with TRBD1. The germline CDR1 and CDR2 sequences are SNHLY and FYNNEI. V was pared by 6 bases and J by 4 bases, with 5 bases of the junction left unmatched. This CDR3 is built from 13 residues. The CDR3 DNA sequence: TGTGCCAGCAGAGGGGACAGTGGCTATGGCTACACCTTC. Its translation is CASRGDSGYGYTF.

V and J are TRBV5-1 and TRBJ1-1; tentatively, D is TRBD1 (5 bases). The CDR3 spans 15 residues. Trimming took 4 bases from V and 1 from J, leaving 14 bases between them. CDR1 and CDR2 from the germline V gene are SGHRS and YFSETQ. The CDR3 here is CASSPGTRSNTEAFF. The CDR3 DNA reads TGCGCCAGCAGCCCCGGGACTAGGTCGAACACTGAAGCTTTCTTT. Full variable domain (remainder filled in from reference TRBV5-1 and TRBJ1-1): KAGVTQTPRYLIKTRGQQVTLSCSPISGHRSVSWYQQTPGQGLQFLFEYFSETQRNKGNFPGRFSGRQFSNSRSEMNVSTLELGDSALYLCASSPGTRSNTEAFFGQGTRLTVV.

This rearrangement joins TRBV4-1 to TRBJ1-1; possibly TRBD1 for D (6 bases). The germline gives CDR1 MGHRA, CDR2 YSYEKL. V was shortened by 4 bases and J by 0 bases, with 21 bases between the two germline ends. This CDR3 spans 18 amino acids. CDR3 coding DNA: TGCGCCAGCAGCCTCAACTCAGCGGGGGACATCATGAACACTGAAGCTTTCTTT. Translating gives CASSLNSAGDIMNTEAFF.

The chain has TRBV6-5 and TRBJ1-2; D is uncertain. In germline, CDR1 is MNHEY, CDR2 SVGAGI. The CDR3 has 15 residues. Trimming left V 10 bases short and J 0 bases short, with 18 bases between. CDR3 DNA: TGTGCCATGCCGCTTCGCGGCCCCACTAACTATGGCTACACCTTC. Encoded protein: CAMPLRGPTNYGYTF.